This T cell receptor (beta chain) was sequenced during a study of blood T cell repertoires in COVID-19. Study details: The samples span acute and convalescent COVID-19 from the United States, Italy and Spain.

The data were produced by immunoSEQ multiplex PCR, yet TCRdb's version contains in-frame clones alone and is incomplete. The sample yields more than 85,000 clones, about 90% seen once. This CDR3 spans 16 amino acids. This chain links TRBV21-1 with TRBJ2-4; TRBD2, the D gene given by the table, was not confirmed from the DNA. TRBV21-1 is marked as a pseudogene. Sequenced sample: peripheral blood. This sequence originates from a woman in her forties or fifties with COVID-19, enrolled during active disease. For the CDR3, the DNA is TGTGCCAGCAGCAAAGTCGGAGGGGCTAAGGAAAACATTCAGTACTTC. Its translation: CASSKVGGAKENIQYF.